Listed here are 3 T cell receptor beta chains from one sample, sequenced in a study of human T cells and chemical hapten exposure. As for time point: patch test 1, 2 weeks after DPC sensitization. Treatment here: therapeutic diphenylcyclopropenone sensitization with weekly scalp DPC. TCRdb ran MiXCR on the RACE reads and lists one entry per CDR3 protein. Of around 150,000 distinct CDR3 sequences listed, approximately 15% are singletons. Sample: whole blood, taken in connection with sensitization to the hapten diphenylcyclopropenone (DPC). The receptors originated from a young woman with alopecia areata. Some clones in this sample may be carry-over from other donors' samples.

This sequence joins TRBV12-3 or TRBV12-4 and TRBJ1-1, with D perhaps TRBD1 (6 bases). The CDR3 loop spans 13 amino acids. V shed 1 base and J shed 7 bases, with 10 bases lying between them. CDR3 coding DNA: TGTGCCAGCAGTTTAGGCAGGGGACTTGAAGCTTTCTTT. As protein: CASSLGRGLEAFF.

This clonotype turned up a few times. Germline is not matched at one junction end, which may reflect a read error. The chain links TRBV5-1 to TRBJ2-3, with no clear D. CDR1 and CDR2 from the germline V gene are SGHRS and YFSETQ. The CDR3 runs to 13 residues. The CDR3 nucleotides read TGCGCCAGCAGCACCATTAGCACAAATACGCAGTATTTT. Translating it yields CASSTISTNTQYF.

There are many counts of this clonotype. V and J are TRBV14 and TRBJ2-2; D is ambiguous. V was pared by 5 bases and J by 1 base, with 8 bases between. Germline V lookup: CDR1 SGHDN, CDR2 FVKESK. The length of the CDR3 is 14 residues. CDR3 loop: CASSEQVNTGELFF. The CDR3 DNA is TGTGCCAGCAGCGAGCAGGTGAACACCGGGGAGCTGTTTTTT.